The 30 T cell receptor beta chains in this list originate from one sample, sequenced in a study of Tregs in tolerant kidney transplant recipients. Mixed chimerism was transient after nonmyeloablative marrow transplants from related graft donors. Sequencing used immunoSEQ multiplex PCR; TCRdb keeps in-frame clones, though not all of them. The repertoire holds roughly 70,000 clones, with around 87% as singletons. The sequencing here drew on CD4+ T cells from blood (PBMCs), taken 6 months after the transplant. The receptors here all came from a human patient who received a combined kidney and bone marrow transplant. Among the T cells, some may be from the graft donor.

The V call is TRBV7-8, the J call TRBJ2-7; tentative D call: TRBD2 (7 bases). CDR3 length: 18 residues. Per the germline V gene, CDR1 is SGHVS and CDR2 is FQNEAQ. The V end was cut by 1 base, the J end by 2 bases, with 21 bases between. CDR3 loop: CASSLEDWRGGLPYEQYF. The CDR3 nucleotides read TGTGCCAGCAGCTTAGAAGATTGGAGGGGGGGCCTCCCCTACGAGCAGTACTTC.

In its sample, this clone was seen once. The rearrangement uses TRBV4-2 and TRBJ2-1; a weak D match, TRBD2 (7 bases). V gave up 0 bases and J gave up 2 bases, with 14 bases separating them. The germline CDR1 and CDR2 sequences are LGHNA and YNFKEQ. The CDR3 sequence is 17 residues long. CDR3: CASSQEGGAGPYNEQFF. The CDR3, as DNA: TGTGCCAGCAGCCAAGAGGGGGGGGCGGGGCCCTACAATGAGCAGTTCTTC.

The chain employs TRBV30 and TRBJ1-2, with no clear D. Germline V gene data show CDR1 as GTSNPN and CDR2 as SVGIG (reference sequence). The V end lost 5 bases, the J end lost 7 bases, and 11 bases lay between the germline ends. The length of the CDR3 is 11 residues. The CDR3 here is CAWGQAAGYTF. In nucleotides, the CDR3 is TGTGCCTGGGGGCAGGCTGCTGGCTACACCTTC.

This clone was seen once. The chain couples TRBV7-9 to TRBJ2-3, with a tentative D call TRBD2 (6 bases). Trimming cost V 3 bases and J 0 bases, with 16 bases left between them. The V gene's germline CDR1 is SEHNR and CDR2 FQNEAQ (reference sequence). The CDR3 consists of 17 residues. In DNA form, the CDR3 reads TGTGCCAGCAGCTTGGGCCTGATGGGGACTAGCACAGATACGCAGTATTTT. Residues: CASSLGLMGTSTDTQYF. Supplemented by reference TRBV7-9 and TRBJ2-3, the full variable domain reads DTGVSQNPRHKITKRGQNVTFRCDPISEHNRLYWYRQTLGQGPEFLTYFQNEAQLEKSRLLSDRFSAERPKGSFSTLEIQRTEQGDSAMYLCASSLGLMGTSTDTQYFGPGTRLTVL.

The rearrangement uses TRBV4-3 and TRBJ1-2, with TRBD1 matching over 8 bases. The CDR3 spans 15 residues. V was clipped by 5 bases and J by 1 base; unmatched bases: 6. Germline CDR1 LGHNA, CDR2 YSLEER. CDR3 bases: TGCGCCAGCAGCTCCCGGGACAGGAGTAACTATGGCTACACCTTC. It is translated as CASSSRDRSNYGYTF.

The CDR3, as DNA: TGTGCCAGCAGCCCGACAGTTGGGGCCTACGAGCAGTACTTC. Translating gives CASSPTVGAYEQYF. The chain links TRBV7-7 to TRBJ2-5; perhaps TRBD1 as D (5 bases). The DNA end favors TRBJ2-7, so the J call may be wrong. Per germline, CDR1 SSHAT and CDR2 FNYEAQ (reference sequence). The CDR3 spans 14 residues.

The chain combines TRBV10-3 with TRBJ2-1, with TRBD2 matching 9 bases. In germline, CDR1 is ENHRY, CDR2 SYGVKD. The CDR3 extends over 14 amino acids. Unmatched junction bases numbered 10, after V lost 9 bases and J lost 7 bases. The CDR3 bases are TGTGCCATTGGGACTAGCAACCTGGGGAATGAGCAGTTCTTC. Translation: CAIGTSNLGNEQFF.

In this sample, this clone turned up once. The rearrangement joins TRBV4-3 to TRBJ2-5; 11 bases align to TRBD2. The CDR3 extends over 16 amino acids. Germline V gene lookup returns CDR1 LGHNA and CDR2 YSLEER. V dropped 2 bases and J dropped 7; count of bases not matched to a gene: 9. CDR3 DNA sequence: TGCGCCAGCAGCCAAACGATTAGCGGGGGGGGTGGGACCCAGTACTTC. Translation gives CASSQTISGGGGTQYF.

The chain has TRBV7-7 and TRBJ2-1, with D tentatively TRBD2 (5 bases). The CDR3 sequence is 13 residues long. CDR1 and CDR2 (germline): SSHAT, FNYEAQ (reference sequence). With 3 bases removed from V and 8 bases from J, the gap between germline ends came to 11 bases. For the CDR3, the DNA is TGTGCCAGCAGCTTTCGGCCCGGGGATGAGCAGTTCTTC. Translation: CASSFRPGDEQFF.

The V gene is TRBV6-6, the J gene TRBJ1-4; D is ambiguous. In germline, CDR1 is MNHNY, CDR2 SVGAGI (reference sequence). The CDR3 loop spans 12 amino acids. V was pared by 3 bases and J by 7 bases, with 6 bases between. The CDR3 DNA is TGTGCCAGCAGTTATTCGGGTGAAAAACTGTTTTTT. This gives the protein CASSYSGEKLFF.

This clone was detected once. The V gene is TRBV5-1, the J gene TRBJ2-3, with D unclear. Trimming removed 0 bases from V and 0 bases from J, with 5 bases in between. The CDR3 is made up of 14 amino acids. Germline CDR1 SGHRS, CDR2 YFSETQ. CDR3 DNA sequence: TGCGCCAGCAGCTTGGCATTGAGCACAGATACGCAGTATTTT. Translated, it gives CASSLALSTDTQYF. Filled out from reference TRBV5-1 and TRBJ2-3, the complete variable domain reads KAGVTQTPRYLIKTRGQQVTLSCSPISGHRSVSWYQQTPGQGLQFLFEYFSETQRNKGNFPGRFSGRQFSNSRSEMNVSTLELGDSALYLCASSLALSTDTQYFGPGTRLTVL.

The genes are TRBV7-9 and TRBJ1-2, with 7 bases matching TRBD1. V trimming: 4 bases; J trimming: 4 bases; junction bases outside the gene matches: 9. Germline V CDR1 and CDR2: SEHNR, FQNEAQ (reference sequence). The CDR3 runs 15 residues. CDR3 protein: CASSSQGGVGYGYTF. The CDR3, as DNA: TGTGCCAGCAGCTCCCAGGGGGGCGTCGGCTATGGCTACACCTTC. Looking up the rest from reference TRBV7-9 and TRBJ1-2 gives the full variable domain: DTGVSQNPRHKITKRGQNVTFRCDPISEHNRLYWYRQTLGQGPEFLTYFQNEAQLEKSRLLSDRFSAERPKGSFSTLEIQRTEQGDSAMYLCASSSQGGVGYGYTFGSGTRLTVV.

This clone was seen a handful of times. The V gene is TRBV7-3, the J gene TRBJ2-7, with D tentatively TRBD1 (5 bases). CDR3 size: 14 residues. V was cut by 1 base and J by 4 bases, with 11 bases left in between. Germline-derived CDR1 and CDR2 are SGHTA and FQGTGA. This CDR3 is CASSLMAGPYEQYF. For the CDR3, the DNA is TGTGCCAGCAGCTTAATGGCAGGGCCGTACGAGCAGTACTTC.

The V and J genes are TRBV7-6 and TRBJ2-2; a weak D match, TRBD2 (6 bases). The CDR3 is made up of 16 amino acids. V lost 0 bases and J 5 bases, leaving 13 bases between the germline ends. Germline loops: CDR1 SGHVS, CDR2 FNYEAQ. The CDR3 nucleotides read TGTGCCAGCAGCTTAGCGCCGGGAGTAAGGACCGGGGAGCTGTTTTTT. Translation gives CASSLAPGVRTGELFF.

The rearrangement joins TRBV5-1 to TRBJ2-2; the D gene is possibly TRBD2 (5 bases). Trimming pared 6 bases from V and 8 bases from J, leaving 11 bases between. The CDR3 totals 12 residues. Germline V gene data show CDR1 as SGHRS and CDR2 as YFSETQ. The CDR3 coding sequence is TGCGCCAGCACCAGAGGGCAGGGGGAGCTGTTTTTT. Protein sequence: CASTRGQGELFF.

This sequence joins TRBV4-3 and TRBJ2-1; 11 positions match TRBD2. The CDR3 runs 17 residues. V was clipped by 0 bases and J by 2 bases; unmatched bases: 3. Germline-derived CDR1 and CDR2 are LGHNA and YSLEER. The CDR3 loop is CASSQEPGLAAYNEQFF. The DNA for the CDR3 is TGCGCCAGCAGCCAAGAGCCGGGACTAGCGGCCTACAATGAGCAGTTCTTC.

The V call is TRBV27, the J call TRBJ2-5; maybe TRBD2 (6 bases). Near its end, the DNA agrees better with TRBJ2-7, so the J call may be wrong. The CDR3 is 13 residues long. Germline assignment: CDR1 MNHEY and CDR2 SMNVEV (reference sequence). CDR3 sequence: CASSRGLFHEQYF. CDR3 sequence (DNA): TGTGCCAGCAGCCGGGGACTTTTCCACGAGCAGTACTTC.

The chain uses TRBV18 and TRBJ2-2; 7 bases align to TRBD1. J was trimmed by 3 bases and V by 4 bases; bases with no gene match: 11. This CDR3 is 17 amino acids long. The germline gives CDR1 KGHSH, CDR2 LQKENI. CDR3 amino acids: CASSQWARQGHTGELFF. The CDR3, as DNA: TGTGCCAGCTCACAATGGGCGAGACAGGGACACACCGGGGAGCTGTTTTTT.

This chain links TRBV18 with TRBJ1-1, with 9 positions matching TRBD1. J was trimmed by 0 bases and V by 4 bases; bases with no gene match: 3. The germline CDR1 and CDR2 sequences are KGHSH and LQKENI. This CDR3 contains 15 residues. CDR3 amino acids: CASSLGQGMNTEAFF. The CDR3 DNA sequence: TGTGCCAGCTCACTCGGACAGGGGATGAACACTGAAGCTTTCTTT.

The chain combines TRBV11-2 with TRBJ2-5; 12 positions match TRBD2. CDR1 and CDR2 from the germline V gene are SGHAT and FQNNGV. V shed 1 base, J shed 4 bases, and the junction held 4 bases outside the gene matches. The CDR3 consists of 16 residues. CDR3 sequence (DNA): TGTGCCAGCAGCTTAGGGGTGACTAGCGGGAGAGAGACCCAGTACTTC. As protein: CASSLGVTSGRETQYF.

V gene TRBV30 combines with J gene TRBJ1-2; no firm D call. The CDR3 is 13 amino acids. Looked up from germline, CDR1 is GTSNPN and CDR2 is SVGIG (reference sequence). V dropped 5 bases and J dropped 2 bases, with 12 bases sitting between them. CDR3 nucleotide sequence: TGTGCCTGGTCAGCAGGAATGAACTATGGCTACACCTTC. Translation: CAWSAGMNYGYTF. The full variable domain, its missing parts supplied by reference TRBV30 and TRBJ1-2, is SQTIHQWPATLVQPVGSPLSLECTVEGTSNPNLYWYRQAAGRGLQLLFYSVGIGQISSEVPQNLSASRPQDRQFILSSKKLLLSDSGFYLCAWSAGMNYGYTFGSGTRLTVV.

This clone has more than one count but fewer than ten. The CDR3 reads CATKGTSGWTSYNEQFF. The CDR3 DNA sequence: TGTGCCACCAAAGGGACTAGCGGGTGGACTTCCTACAATGAGCAGTTCTTC. The chain employs TRBV19 and TRBJ2-1; 12 nucleotides agree with TRBD2. The ends lost 10 bases at V and 1 base at J; junction bases unmatched: 11. Per the germline V gene, CDR1 is LNHDA and CDR2 is SQIVND (reference sequence). This CDR3 is 17 amino acids long.

V and J are TRBV27 and TRBJ1-4; D might be TRBD1 (5 bases). The CDR3 is 15 residues long. Germline V gene data show CDR1 as MNHEY and CDR2 as SMNVEV (reference sequence). The V gene lost 6 bases and the J gene lost 5 bases, with 16 bases spanning the gap. The CDR3 reads CASSLDRVINEKLFF. The CDR3 bases are TGTGCCAGCAGCCTTGACAGAGTGATAAATGAAAAACTGTTTTTT.

This clone was found once. The chain employs TRBV11-3 and TRBJ2-7, with TRBD2 matching over 11 bases. The V gene's germline CDR1 is SGHNT and CDR2 YENEEA. This CDR3 has 19 residues. The V gene end was trimmed by 0 bases and the J gene end by 0 bases; junction bases not matched to a gene: 10. CDR3 bases: TGTGCCAGCAGCTTAGAAAAATCTCCCGGACTAGCGGGCTCCTACGAGCAGTACTTC. Residues: CASSLEKSPGLAGSYEQYF.

CDR3 DNA: TGTGCCAGCAGCTTAAGGTCCGGGACAGGGAACACCGGGGAGCTGTTTTTT. This sequence encodes CASSLRSGTGNTGELFF. The chain couples TRBV7-9 to TRBJ2-2, with 8 bases that match TRBD1. V shed 2 bases and J 1 base; nucleotides not matched to a gene: 6. Germline V lookup: CDR1 SEHNR, CDR2 FQNEAQ (reference sequence). The CDR3 loop spans 17 amino acids.

The chain joins TRBV27 to TRBJ1-2, with TRBD1 matching 8 bases. Germline CDR1 is MNHEY and CDR2 is SMNVEV (reference sequence). The CDR3 runs to 15 residues. V lost 2 bases and J lost 3; bases outside the gene matches: 5. The CDR3 loop is CASSLGAGGHYGYTF. CDR3 sequence (DNA): TGTGCCAGCAGTTTAGGGGCAGGGGGCCACTATGGCTACACCTTC.

The chain uses TRBV7-3 and TRBJ2-1; D not certain. Germline V CDR1 and CDR2: SGHTA, FQGTGA. V shed 5 bases and J shed 3 bases, with 14 bases lying between them. The CDR3 has 15 amino acids. This CDR3 reads CASSPTHAFYNEQFF. The CDR3 region has the DNA TGTGCCAGCAGCCCCACACATGCCTTCTACAATGAGCAGTTCTTC.

The chain is built from TRBV9 and TRBJ2-3; tentatively, D is TRBD2 (7 bases). Germline V CDR1 and CDR2: SGDLS, YYNGEE. CDR3 length: 16 residues. Trimming took off 3 bases at V and 5 bases at J, with 19 bases between the two ends. The DNA for the CDR3 is TGTGCCAGCAGCGCCCGAGGGGGGGGCCTGGAAGATACGCAGTATTTT. Amino acids: CASSARGGGLEDTQYF.

The chain combines TRBV11-3 with TRBJ1-2, with a weak D call TRBD1 (6 bases). There are 14 residues in the CDR3. From germline, CDR1 is SGHNT and CDR2 YENEEA. V was clipped by 4 bases and J by 4 bases, with 13 bases between them. CDR3 coding DNA: TGTGCCAGCAGCTCGCAGGGGCTTTTCTATGGCTACACCTTC. Residues: CASSSQGLFYGYTF. Complete variable domain (other parts from reference TRBV11-3 and TRBJ1-2): EAGVVQSPRYKIIEKKQPVAFWCNPISGHNTLYWYLQNLGQGPELLIRYENEEAVDDSQLPKDRFSAERLKGVDSTLKIQPAELGDSAVYLCASSSQGLFYGYTFGSGTRLTVV.

The chain couples TRBV7-9 to TRBJ2-2; TRBD2 agrees at 7 bases. The length of the CDR3 is 15 residues. Germline loops: CDR1 SEHNR, CDR2 FQNEAQ (reference sequence). V was pared by 4 bases and J by 3 bases, with 5 bases of the junction left unmatched. CDR3 region: CASSSRGVYTGELFF. The CDR3 DNA reads TGTGCCAGCAGCTCCCGGGGGGTGTACACCGGGGAGCTGTTTTTT.